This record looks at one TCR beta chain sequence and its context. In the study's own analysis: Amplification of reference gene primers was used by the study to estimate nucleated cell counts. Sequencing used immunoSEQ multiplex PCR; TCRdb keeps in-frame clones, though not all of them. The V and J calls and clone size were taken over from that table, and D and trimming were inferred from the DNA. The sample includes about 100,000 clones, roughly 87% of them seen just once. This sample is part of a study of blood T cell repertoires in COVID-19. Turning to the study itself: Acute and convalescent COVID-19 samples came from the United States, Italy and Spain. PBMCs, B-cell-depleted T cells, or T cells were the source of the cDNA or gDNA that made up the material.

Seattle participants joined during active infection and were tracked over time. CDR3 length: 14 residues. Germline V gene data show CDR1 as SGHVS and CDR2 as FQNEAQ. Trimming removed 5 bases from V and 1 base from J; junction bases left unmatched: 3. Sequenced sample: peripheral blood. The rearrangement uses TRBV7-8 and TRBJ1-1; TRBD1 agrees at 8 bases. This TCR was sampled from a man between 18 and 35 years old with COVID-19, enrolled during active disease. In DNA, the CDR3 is TGTGCCAGCAGCACCACAGGGGGGAACACTGAAGCTTTCTTT. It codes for CASSTTGGNTEAFF. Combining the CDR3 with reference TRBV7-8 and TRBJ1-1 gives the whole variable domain GAGVSQSPRYKVAKRGQDVALRCDPISGHVSLFWYQQALGQGPEFLTYFQNEAQLDKSGLPSDRFFAERPEGSVSTLKIQRTQQEDSAVYLCASSTTGGNTEAFFGQGTRLTVV.